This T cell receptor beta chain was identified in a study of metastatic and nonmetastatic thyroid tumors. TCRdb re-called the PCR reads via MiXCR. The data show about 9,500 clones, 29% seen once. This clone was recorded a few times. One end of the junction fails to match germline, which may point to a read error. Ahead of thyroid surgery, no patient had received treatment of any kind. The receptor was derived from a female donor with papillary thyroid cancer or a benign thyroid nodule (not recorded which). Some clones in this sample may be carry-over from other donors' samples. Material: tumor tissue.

Here the CDR3 reads CAISRGGAQYF. DNA of the CDR3: TGTGCCATCAGCCGGGGCGGAGCTCAGTATTTT. The chain joins TRBV9 to TRBJ2-3; D tentatively fits TRBD1 or TRBD2 (5 bases each). The germline gives CDR1 SGDLS, CDR2 YYNGEE. The length of the CDR3 is 11 residues. The complete variable domain, with remaining parts taken from reference TRBV9 and TRBJ2-3, reads DSGVTQTPKHLITATGQRVTLRCSPRSGDLSVYWYQQSLDQGLQFLIQYYNGEERAKGNILERFSAQQFPDLHSELNLSSLELGDSALYFCAISRGGAQYFGPGTRLTVL.